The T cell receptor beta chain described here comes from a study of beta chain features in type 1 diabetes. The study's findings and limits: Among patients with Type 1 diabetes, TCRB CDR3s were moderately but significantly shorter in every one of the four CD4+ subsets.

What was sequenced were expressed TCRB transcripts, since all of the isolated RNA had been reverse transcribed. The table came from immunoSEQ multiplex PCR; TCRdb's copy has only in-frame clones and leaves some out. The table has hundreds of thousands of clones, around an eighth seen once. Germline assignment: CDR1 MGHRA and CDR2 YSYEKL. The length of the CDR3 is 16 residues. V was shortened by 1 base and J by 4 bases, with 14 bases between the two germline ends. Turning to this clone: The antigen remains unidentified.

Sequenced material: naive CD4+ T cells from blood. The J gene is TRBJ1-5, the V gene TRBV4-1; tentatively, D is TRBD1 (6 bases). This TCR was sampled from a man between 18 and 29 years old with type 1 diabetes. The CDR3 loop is CASSQVVQGPNQPQHF. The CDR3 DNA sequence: TGCGCCAGCAGCCAAGTTGTCCAGGGGCCAAATCAGCCCCAGCATTTT.